These 31 T cell receptor beta chains share one sample of origin, sequenced in a study of T cell responses to AZD1222 COVID-19 vaccine (dated by TCRdb to about 2021). Taken with the paper, the label for time point translates to: baseline before first vaccination. Library preparation employed the immunoSEQ multiplex PCR assay. TCRdb holds this immuneACCESS table with in-frame rearrangements only. Some clones are missing; in checked studies, unresolved V genes explain under half, and the rest has no known cause. A total of about 94,000 clones appear in this sample, nearly 90% of them only once. In total, the top ten clones hold about an eighth of the sample. Sequenced material: peripheral blood, taken on day 0 of AZD1222 vaccination. The origin of the receptors is an adult in good health.

The chain uses TRBV6-2 or TRBV6-3 and TRBJ1-1; D remains unclear. V was clipped by 6 bases and J by 3 bases, with 11 bases between them. The CDR3 loop spans 13 amino acids. Germline loops: CDR1 MNHEY, CDR2 SVGEGT. CDR3 loop: CASSLSRDTEAFF. The DNA of the CDR3 is TGTGCCAGCAGCCTCTCGCGGGACACTGAAGCTTTCTTT.

The chain is built from TRBV18 and TRBJ2-7, with a tentative D call TRBD1 (5 bases). Germline-derived CDR1 and CDR2 are KGHSH and LQKENI. The CDR3 runs 14 residues. V dropped 1 base and J dropped 5 bases, with 12 bases sitting between them. DNA for the CDR3: TGTGCCAGCTCACCACGCCAGGGTCCCAACGAGCAGTACTTC. Translated: CASSPRQGPNEQYF.

V is TRBV27 and J is TRBJ1-1, with D hard to call. Trimming left V 3 bases short and J 2 bases short, with 10 bases between. The CDR3 is 14 residues long. Per germline, CDR1 MNHEY and CDR2 SMNVEV (reference sequence). The CDR3 region is CASSLGRTNTEAFF. In nucleotides, the CDR3 is TGTGCCAGCAGTTTGGGCAGAACCAACACTGAAGCTTTCTTT.

This chain uses TRBV25-1 with TRBJ2-5, with a tentative D call TRBD2 (6 bases). Deletions cut 2 bases from V and 5 bases from J, with 9 bases between. Germline CDR1 reads MGHDK; CDR2 reads SYGVNS. The CDR3 has 13 amino acids. CDR3 nucleotides: TGTGCCAGCAGTGAACCTGGAGGGGAGACCCAGTACTTC. It is translated as CASSEPGGETQYF.

The chain links TRBV10-3 to TRBJ2-1, with TRBD2 matching 7 bases. This CDR3 contains 16 residues. Trimming took 0 bases from V and 4 from J; bases not matched to a gene: 6. Germline CDR1 reads ENHRY; CDR2 reads SYGVKD. CDR3 sequence: CAISESMAGEYNEQFF. CDR3 in DNA: TGTGCCATCAGTGAGTCGATGGCGGGGGAGTACAATGAGCAGTTCTTC.

The chain recombines TRBV7-2 with TRBJ2-1, with D possibly being TRBD1 (6 bases). V was trimmed by 2 bases and J by 8 bases, leaving 13 bases between them. This CDR3 has 14 residues. CDR1 and CDR2 (germline): SGHTA, FQGNSA. CDR3 nucleotides: TGTGCCAGCAGCTTAAAATCACAGGGTGATGAGCAGTTCTTC. This gives the protein CASSLKSQGDEQFF. The full variable domain, with the rest looked up from reference TRBV7-2 and TRBJ2-1, is GAGVSQSPSNKVTEKGKDVELRCDPISGHTALYWYRQSLGQGLEFLIYFQGNSAPDKSGLPSDRFSAERTGGSVSTLTIQRTQQEDSAVYLCASSLKSQGDEQFFGPGTRLTVL.

The CDR3 DNA is TGTGCCAGCAGTGACATCGGGGAGACCCAGTACTTC. Encoded protein: CASSDIGETQYF. V gene TRBV2 combines with J gene TRBJ2-5, with D unclear. Trimming stripped 3 bases from V and 5 bases from J, with 7 bases between. The CDR3 consists of 12 residues. The germline gives CDR1 SNHLY, CDR2 FYNNEI.

This chain links TRBV7-8 with TRBJ2-4; 9 bases line up with TRBD2. With V trimmed by 1 base and J by 0 bases, 10 bases remained unmatched. Per the germline V gene, CDR1 is SGHVS and CDR2 is FQNEAQ. The CDR3 extends over 19 amino acids. For the CDR3, the DNA is TGTGCCAGCAGCTTAGAGGTCGGCGGGGGGGTCCTAGCCAAAAACATTCAGTACTTC. As protein: CASSLEVGGGVLAKNIQYF.

This chain connects TRBV7-9 to TRBJ2-5; TRBD1 matches 9 bases. With V trimmed by 2 bases and J by 4 bases, 2 bases remained unmatched. Germline CDR1 is SEHNR and CDR2 is FQNEAQ (reference sequence). The CDR3 sequence is 14 residues long. Here the CDR3 DNA reads TGTGCCAGCAGCTTAAGGGGACAGGGAGAGACCCAGTACTTC. It yields the protein CASSLRGQGETQYF.

This chain uses TRBV6-5 with TRBJ1-2, with D unresolved. Germline CDR1 MNHEY, CDR2 SVGAGI. The V end lost 0 bases, the J end lost 6 bases, and 11 bases lay between the germline ends. This CDR3 has 14 amino acids. CDR3 sequence (DNA): TGTGCCAGCAGTTACTCGGCCAAAGGAGATGGCTACACCTTC. This translates into CASSYSAKGDGYTF.

The chain recombines TRBV6-5 with TRBJ1-4, with TRBD1 identical over 7 bases. Trimming at V came to 2 bases and at J to 8 bases, leaving 8 bases not matched to a gene. CDR1 is MNHEY, CDR2 SVGAGI, per germline. CDR3 length: 15 amino acids. In DNA, the CDR3 is TGTGCCAGCAGTTACCGACCAACAGGGGTCGAAAAACTGTTTTTT. Encoded protein: CASSYRPTGVEKLFF.

The chain couples TRBV3-1 (or the pseudogene TRBV3-2) to TRBJ1-1, with a possible D match to TRBD1 (6 bases). V gave up 1 base and J gave up 2 bases, with 14 bases separating them. Per germline, CDR1 LGHDT and CDR2 YNNKEL (reference sequence). The CDR3 extends over 16 amino acids. CDR3 region: CASSQGQVLPNTEAFF. CDR3 nucleotide sequence: TGTGCCAGCAGCCAAGGACAGGTACTGCCTAACACTGAAGCTTTCTTT.

This chain uses TRBV20-1 with TRBJ2-7; D not resolved. The CDR3 consists of 11 residues. Germline CDR1 DFQATT, CDR2 SNEGSKA (reference sequence). V gave up 3 bases and J gave up 3 bases, with 6 bases separating them. CDR3 DNA: TGCAGTGCTAGGACCCACTACGAGCAGTACTTC. This translates into CSARTHYEQYF.

The rearrangement uses TRBV28 and TRBJ2-3, with D possibly being TRBD1 or TRBD2 (5 bases each). CDR3 length equals 14 residues. Per the germline V gene, CDR1 is MDHEN and CDR2 is SYDVKM. V was cut by 7 bases and J by 8 bases, with 19 bases left in between. The CDR3 reads CASTSGAGPGTQYF. The DNA of the CDR3 is TGTGCCAGCACCTCCGGGGCAGGCCCAGGTACGCAGTATTTT.

The V and J genes are TRBV9 and TRBJ1-3, with 7 bases matching TRBD1. Germline CDR1 and CDR2: SGDLS and YYNGEE. V shed 0 bases, J shed 1 base, and the junction held 4 bases outside the gene matches. The CDR3 covers 16 residues. The CDR3 DNA sequence: TGTGCCAGCAGCGTAGAAGGGGGCCCTTCTGGAAACACCATATATTTT. Translating gives CASSVEGGPSGNTIYF.

This clone was detected a few times. The chain joins TRBV5-1 to TRBJ1-4; 7 nucleotides align to TRBD1. Per germline, CDR1 SGHRS and CDR2 YFSETQ. The CDR3 consists of 15 residues. The J segment lost 4 bases and the V segment lost 4 bases, leaving 7 bases of the junction unmatched. In DNA, the CDR3 is TGCGCCAGCAGCAGGAGGACAGGTGATAATGAAAAACTGTTTTTT. It specifies CASSRRTGDNEKLFF.

This rearrangement joins TRBV6-2 or TRBV6-3 to TRBJ1-3; 7 nucleotides agree with TRBD1. Germline V gene lookup returns CDR1 MNHEY and CDR2 SVGEGT. Germline trimming cut 5 bases from V and 3 bases from J; bases unmatched to any gene: 4. This CDR3 has 14 amino acids. Written as DNA, the CDR3 is TGTGCCAGCAGTCGTACAGGGGTTGGAAACACCATATATTTT. This codes for CASSRTGVGNTIYF.

For the CDR3, the DNA is TGTGCCAGTAGTATAGATAGGCAGGGGGCGACGAGCAATCAGCCCCAGCATTTT. Residues: CASSIDRQGATSNQPQHF. The chain has TRBV19 and TRBJ1-5; 8 bases are shared with TRBD1. The CDR3 contains 18 residues. Germline CDR1 LNHDA, CDR2 SQIVND (reference sequence). Trimming removed 0 bases from V and 1 base from J; junction bases left unmatched: 8.

The rearrangement joins TRBV5-1 to TRBJ2-7; D remains ambiguous. Trimming stripped 0 bases from V and 4 bases from J, with 17 bases between. This CDR3 comprises 16 residues. Germline V CDR1 and CDR2: SGHRS, YFSETQ. CDR3: CASSLALSRDGYEQYF. The CDR3 bases are TGCGCCAGCAGCTTGGCTCTCAGTCGCGATGGATACGAGCAGTACTTC.

V gene TRBV6-6 combines with J gene TRBJ2-5, with D possibly being TRBD1 (6 bases). With 5 bases removed from V and 1 base from J, the gap between germline ends came to 23 bases. This CDR3 spans 18 amino acids. Germline CDR1 MNHNY, CDR2 SVGAGI (reference sequence). The CDR3 DNA reads TGTGCCAGCAGTCCGGGACACCACGTAATCCCGGCCCAAGAGACCCAGTACTTC. The encoded protein is CASSPGHHVIPAQETQYF.

The chain couples TRBV25-1 to TRBJ2-1; D is undetermined. Trimming took off 6 bases at V and 2 bases at J, with 5 bases between the two ends. The V gene's germline CDR1 is MGHDK and CDR2 SYGVNS. This CDR3 contains 12 residues. The CDR3 nucleotides read TGTGCCAGCAGCGCGCCCTACAATGAGCAGTTCTTC. It specifies CASSAPYNEQFF.

In its sample, this clone was seen once. This chain connects TRBV19 to TRBJ1-5, with D possibly matching TRBD1 (5 bases). The V and J ends lost 8 bases and 7 bases respectively, with 15 bases between them. The CDR3 totals 13 residues. CDR1 LNHDA and CDR2 SQIVND come from the germline V gene (reference sequence). CDR3: CASARQIEQPQHF. DNA of the CDR3: TGTGCCAGTGCTAGACAGATAGAGCAGCCCCAGCATTTT.

The chain joins TRBV2 to TRBJ1-6; TRBD1 might be the D (5 bases). CDR1 is SNHLY, CDR2 FYNNEI, per germline. CDR3 length equals 13 residues. V was cut by 3 bases and J by 12 bases, with 12 bases left in between. The CDR3 is CASSEGLSLPLHF. In DNA, the CDR3 is TGTGCCAGCAGTGAGGGGCTCTCCCTACCCCTCCACTTT.

This clone was seen more than once but under ten times. V and J are TRBV28 and TRBJ1-2; D call uncertain. V shed 5 bases and J shed 4 bases, with 14 bases lying between them. CDR1 and CDR2 from the germline V gene are MDHEN and SYDVKM. The CDR3 runs 14 residues. The CDR3 loop reads CASSPPQTFYGYTF. The CDR3 DNA is TGTGCCAGCAGTCCACCCCAGACCTTCTATGGCTACACCTTC.

The CDR3 spells CSAGGETQYF. For the CDR3, the DNA is TGCAGCGCGGGGGGGGAGACCCAGTACTTC. The J gene is TRBJ2-5, the V gene TRBV29-1; 8 bases are shared with TRBD2. The CDR3 totals 10 residues. The V gene's germline CDR1 is SQVTM and CDR2 ANQGSEA. The junction had 0 bases not matched to a gene; V was cut back by 7 bases and J by 5 bases.

This clone has only one observation. The J gene is TRBJ1-2, the V gene TRBV5-1, with D perhaps matching TRBD1 (5 bases). Germline CDR1 and CDR2: SGHRS and YFSETQ. The CDR3 contains 13 residues. V lost 3 bases, J lost 5 bases, and 11 bases lay in between. The CDR3 spells CASSSDGQYGYTF. CDR3 nucleotide sequence: TGCGCCAGCAGCTCGGACGGACAATATGGCTACACCTTC.

The V gene is TRBV5-4, the J gene TRBJ2-5; D not resolved. Per the germline V gene, CDR1 is SGHNT and CDR2 is YYREEE (reference sequence). The CDR3 spans 12 residues. The V end was cut by 4 bases, the J end by 5 bases, with 9 bases between. CDR3 in DNA: TGTGCCAGCAGCCTAGTCGGTGAGACCCAGTACTTC. It codes for CASSLVGETQYF.

The chain is built from TRBV7-2 and TRBJ1-4; D is unclear. CDR1 is SGHTA and CDR2 is FQGNSA in the germline V gene. Trimming stripped 5 bases from V and 0 bases from J, with 7 bases between. CDR3 length equals 14 residues. The DNA of the CDR3 is TGTGCCAGCAGCACCTACACAACTAATGAAAAACTGTTTTTT. This translates into CASSTYTTNEKLFF.

This clone was seen only once. The chain couples TRBV6-5 to TRBJ2-6, with D uncertain. In germline, CDR1 is MNHEY, CDR2 SVGAGI. CDR3 length: 14 amino acids. With 4 bases removed from V and 4 bases from J, the gap between germline ends came to 8 bases. CDR3 coding DNA: TGTGCCAGCAGTTTGACGGGCGGGGCCAACGTCCTGACTTTC. Its protein is CASSLTGGANVLTF.

V is TRBV7-2 and J is TRBJ2-7, with D unresolved. The V gene's germline CDR1 is SGHTA and CDR2 FQGNSA. The V and J ends lost 2 bases and 4 bases respectively, with 6 bases between them. CDR3 length: 12 amino acids. The CDR3 is CASSLRRYEQYF. CDR3 coding DNA: TGTGCCAGCAGCTTACGACGGTACGAGCAGTACTTC.

V and J are TRBV6-5 and TRBJ1-1; a possible D gene is TRBD1 (5 bases). Germline-derived CDR1 and CDR2 are MNHEY and SVGAGI. The V and J ends lost 8 bases and 7 bases respectively, with 20 bases between them. This CDR3 region has 14 residues. The CDR3 sequence is CASGTSGGMDEAFF. In DNA, the CDR3 is TGTGCCAGCGGAACTTCGGGGGGGATGGATGAAGCTTTCTTT.